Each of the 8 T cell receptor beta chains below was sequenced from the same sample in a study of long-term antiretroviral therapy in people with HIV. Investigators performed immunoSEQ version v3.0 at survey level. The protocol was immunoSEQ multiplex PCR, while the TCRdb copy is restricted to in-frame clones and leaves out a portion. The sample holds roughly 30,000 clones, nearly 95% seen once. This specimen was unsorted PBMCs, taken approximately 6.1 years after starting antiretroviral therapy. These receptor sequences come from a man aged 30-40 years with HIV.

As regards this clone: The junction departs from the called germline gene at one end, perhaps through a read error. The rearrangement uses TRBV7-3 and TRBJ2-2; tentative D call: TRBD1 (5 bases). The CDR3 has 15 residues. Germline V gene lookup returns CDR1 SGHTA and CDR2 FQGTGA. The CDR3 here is CASSLTQTDTGELFF. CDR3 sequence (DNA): TGTGCCAGCAGCCTAACTCAGACAGACACCGGGGAGCTGTTTTTT.

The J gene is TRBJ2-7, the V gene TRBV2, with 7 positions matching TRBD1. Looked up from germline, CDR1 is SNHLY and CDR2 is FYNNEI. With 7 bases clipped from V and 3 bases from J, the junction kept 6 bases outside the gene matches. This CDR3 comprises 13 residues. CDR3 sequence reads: CASIGTVNYEQYF. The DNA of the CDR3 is TGTGCCAGCATAGGGACAGTAAACTACGAGCAGTACTTC.

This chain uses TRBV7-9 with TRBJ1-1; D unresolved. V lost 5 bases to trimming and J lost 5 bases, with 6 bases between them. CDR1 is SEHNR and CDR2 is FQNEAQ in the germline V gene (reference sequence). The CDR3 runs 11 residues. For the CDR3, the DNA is TGTGCCAGCAGCCGGAGAACTGAAGCTTTCTTT. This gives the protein CASSRRTEAFF.

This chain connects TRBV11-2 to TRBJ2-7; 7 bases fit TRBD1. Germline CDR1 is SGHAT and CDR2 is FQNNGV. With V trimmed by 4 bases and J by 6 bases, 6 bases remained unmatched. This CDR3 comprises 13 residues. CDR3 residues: CASSSMGTAEQYF. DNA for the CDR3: TGTGCCAGCAGCTCCATGGGGACAGCCGAGCAGTACTTC.

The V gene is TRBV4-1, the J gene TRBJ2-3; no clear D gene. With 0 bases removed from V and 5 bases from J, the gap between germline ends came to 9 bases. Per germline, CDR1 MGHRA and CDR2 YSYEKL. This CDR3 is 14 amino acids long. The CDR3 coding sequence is TGCGCCAGCAGCCAAGATGTAGGGCTAGATACGCAGTATTTT. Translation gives CASSQDVGLDTQYF.

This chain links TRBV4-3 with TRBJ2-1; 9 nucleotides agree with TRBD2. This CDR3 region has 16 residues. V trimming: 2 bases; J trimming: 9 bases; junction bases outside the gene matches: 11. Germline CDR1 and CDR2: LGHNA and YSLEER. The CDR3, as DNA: TGCGCCAGCAGCCAACTTGAGGCGGGAGGGATTGGTGAGCAGTTCTTC. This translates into CASSQLEAGGIGEQFF.

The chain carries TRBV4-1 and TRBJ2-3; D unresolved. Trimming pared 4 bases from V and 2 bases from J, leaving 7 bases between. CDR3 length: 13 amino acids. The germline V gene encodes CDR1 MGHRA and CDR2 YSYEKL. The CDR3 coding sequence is TGCGCCAGCAGCCGAGACCCCACAGATACGCAGTATTTT. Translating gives CASSRDPTDTQYF.

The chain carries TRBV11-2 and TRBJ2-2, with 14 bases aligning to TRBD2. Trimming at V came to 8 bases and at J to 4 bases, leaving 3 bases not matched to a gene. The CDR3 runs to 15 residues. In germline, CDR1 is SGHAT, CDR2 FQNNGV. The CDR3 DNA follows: TGTGCCAGCGCCGGACTAGCGGGGGGCACCGGGGAGCTGTTTTTT. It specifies CASAGLAGGTGELFF.